This TCR beta chain came from a study of cytomegalovirus exposure and HLA in healthy donors. The wider study: One earlier analysis, a look at 180 million or so T cells, found about 110 million unique TCR beta sequences.

Germline-derived CDR1 and CDR2 are LNHDA and SQIVND (reference sequence). The CDR3 consists of 11 residues. Trimming stripped 6 bases from V and 4 bases from J, with 7 bases between. Each donor's status was that of a healthy bone marrow donor. Notes on this clone: The antigen is not known.

Study-wide findings and caveats: Later analysis revealed greater clonal expansion in HLA-associated TCR beta chains than in equally common others. Association of roughly 17,000 TCR beta sequences with HLA alleles was found at 0.05 false discovery rate in a later analysis.

PCR employed 60 Vbeta and 13 Jbeta primers. The protocol was immunoSEQ multiplex PCR, while the TCRdb copy is restricted to in-frame clones and leaves out a portion. Here the sample spans some 150,000 clones, nearly 80% being singletons. The chain recombines TRBV19 with TRBJ2-7, with D possibly TRBD1 on 6 matching bases. The sequenced sample consisted of PBMCs. The receptor was isolated from a woman in her 30s in good health and CMV-seronegative. As DNA, the CDR3 is TGTGCCAGTAGCCAGGGGTACGAGCAGTACTTC. Translated: CASSQGYEQYF.